This entry features one T cell receptor beta chain sequence. These data come from a study of control samples from healthy donors and cancer patients. This CDR3 spans 13 amino acids. The germline V gene has CDR1 SGHTA and CDR2 FQGTGA. V lost 2 bases to trimming and J lost 5 bases, with 8 bases between them. Clones were sequenced by immunoSEQ multiplex PCR, and TCRdb holds only the in-frame ones, with some missing. The data show roughly 100,000 clones, with about 91% seen just once and 2.5% held by the top ten. The sequence came from a woman aged 18-29 years in good health. The sequencing input was blood. The chain is built from TRBV7-3 and TRBJ2-3; perhaps TRBD1 as D (5 bases). CDR3 in amino acids: CASSLQGKDTQYF. The CDR3 DNA is TGTGCCAGCAGCTTACAGGGTAAAGATACGCAGTATTTT.